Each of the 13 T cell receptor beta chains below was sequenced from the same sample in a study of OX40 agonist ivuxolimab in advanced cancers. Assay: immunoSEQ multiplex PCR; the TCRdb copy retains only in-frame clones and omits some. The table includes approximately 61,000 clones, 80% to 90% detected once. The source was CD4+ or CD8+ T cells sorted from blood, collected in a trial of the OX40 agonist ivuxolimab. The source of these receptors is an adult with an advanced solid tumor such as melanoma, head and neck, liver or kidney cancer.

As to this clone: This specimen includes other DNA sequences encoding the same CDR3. CDR3 protein: CASSQRTAMNTEAFF. The CDR3 DNA sequence: TGTGCCAGCAGTCAACGGACGGCCATGAACACTGAAGCTTTCTTT. The chain couples TRBV6-5 to TRBJ1-1, with unresolved D. In germline, CDR1 is MNHEY, CDR2 SVGAGI. The CDR3 contains 15 residues. With 5 bases removed from V and 0 bases from J, the gap between germline ends came to 13 bases.

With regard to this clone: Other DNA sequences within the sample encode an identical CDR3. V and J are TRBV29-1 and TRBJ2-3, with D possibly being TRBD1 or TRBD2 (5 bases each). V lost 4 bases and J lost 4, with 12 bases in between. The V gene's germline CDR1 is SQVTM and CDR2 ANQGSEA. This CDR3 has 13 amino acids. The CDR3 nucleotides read TGCAGCGTTGGGGGGAAGGCGGCAGATACGCAGTATTTT. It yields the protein CSVGGKAADTQYF.

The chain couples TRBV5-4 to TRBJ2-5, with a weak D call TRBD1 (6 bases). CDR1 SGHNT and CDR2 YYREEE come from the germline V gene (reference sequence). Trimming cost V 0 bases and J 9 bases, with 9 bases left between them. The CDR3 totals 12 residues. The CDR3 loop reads CASSLEGVAQYF. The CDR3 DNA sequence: TGTGCCAGCAGCTTGGAGGGGGTGGCCCAGTACTTC.

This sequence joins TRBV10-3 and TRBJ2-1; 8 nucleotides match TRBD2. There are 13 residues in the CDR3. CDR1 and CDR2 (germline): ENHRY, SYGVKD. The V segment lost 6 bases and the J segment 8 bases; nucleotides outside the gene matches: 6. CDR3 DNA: TGTGCCATCAGGGATAGCGGGATTTATGAGCAGTTCTTC. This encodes CAIRDSGIYEQFF.

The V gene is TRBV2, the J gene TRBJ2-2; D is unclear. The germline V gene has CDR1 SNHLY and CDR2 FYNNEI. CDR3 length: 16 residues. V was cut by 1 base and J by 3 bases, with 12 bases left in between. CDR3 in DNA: TGTGCCAGCAGTGAAGGAACCGATCGGGACACCGGGGAGCTGTTTTTT. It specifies CASSEGTDRDTGELFF.

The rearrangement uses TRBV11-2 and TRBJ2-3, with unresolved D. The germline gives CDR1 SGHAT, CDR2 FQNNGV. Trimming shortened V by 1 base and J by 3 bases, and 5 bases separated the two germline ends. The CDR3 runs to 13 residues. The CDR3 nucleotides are TGTGCCAGCAGCTTAGCGCCGACAGATACGCAGTATTTT. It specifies CASSLAPTDTQYF.

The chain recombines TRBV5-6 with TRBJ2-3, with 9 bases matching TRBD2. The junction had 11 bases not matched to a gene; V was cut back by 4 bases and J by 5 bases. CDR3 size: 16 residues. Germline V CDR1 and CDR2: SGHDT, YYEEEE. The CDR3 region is CASSGGSGRCGDTQYF. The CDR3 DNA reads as TGTGCCAGCAGCGGAGGAAGCGGGAGGTGTGGAGATACGCAGTATTTT.

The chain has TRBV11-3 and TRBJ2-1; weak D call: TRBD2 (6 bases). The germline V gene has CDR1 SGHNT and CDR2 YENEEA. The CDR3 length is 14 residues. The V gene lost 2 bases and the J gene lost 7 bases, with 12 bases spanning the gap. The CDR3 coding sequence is TGTGCCAGCAGCTTAATGGGGGGTACGAATGAGCAGTTCTTC. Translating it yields CASSLMGGTNEQFF.

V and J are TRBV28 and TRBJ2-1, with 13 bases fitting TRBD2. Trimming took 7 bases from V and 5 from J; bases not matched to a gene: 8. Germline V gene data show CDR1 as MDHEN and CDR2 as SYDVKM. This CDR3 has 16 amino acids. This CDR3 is CASKPPGTSGNNEQFF. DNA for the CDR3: TGTGCCAGCAAGCCTCCAGGGACTAGCGGGAACAATGAGCAGTTCTTC. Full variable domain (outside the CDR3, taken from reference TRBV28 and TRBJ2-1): DVKVTQSSRYLVKRTGEKVFLECVQDMDHENMFWYRQDPGLGLRLIYFSYDVKMKEKGDIPEGYSVSREKKERFSLILESASTNQTSMYLCASKPPGTSGNNEQFFGPGTRLTVL.

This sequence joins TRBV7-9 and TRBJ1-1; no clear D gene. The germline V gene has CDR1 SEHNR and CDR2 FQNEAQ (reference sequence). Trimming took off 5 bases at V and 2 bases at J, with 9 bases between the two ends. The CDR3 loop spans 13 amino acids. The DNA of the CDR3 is TGTGCCAGCAGCCGCCAGGTAAACACTGAAGCTTTCTTT. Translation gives CASSRQVNTEAFF.

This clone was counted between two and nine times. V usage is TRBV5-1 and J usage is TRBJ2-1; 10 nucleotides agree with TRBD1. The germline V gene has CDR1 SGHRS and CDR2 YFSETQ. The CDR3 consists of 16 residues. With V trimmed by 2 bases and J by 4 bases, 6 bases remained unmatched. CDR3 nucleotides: TGCGCCAGCAGCTTCTCGGGGACAGGGGCGTACAATGAGCAGTTCTTC. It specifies CASSFSGTGAYNEQFF.

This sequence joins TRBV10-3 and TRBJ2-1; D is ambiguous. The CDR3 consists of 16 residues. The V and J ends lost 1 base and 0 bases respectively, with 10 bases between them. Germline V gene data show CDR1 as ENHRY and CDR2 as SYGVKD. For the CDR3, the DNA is TGTGCCATCAGTGAGTACGGGTTAAGCTCCTACAATGAGCAGTTCTTC. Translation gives CAISEYGLSSYNEQFF.

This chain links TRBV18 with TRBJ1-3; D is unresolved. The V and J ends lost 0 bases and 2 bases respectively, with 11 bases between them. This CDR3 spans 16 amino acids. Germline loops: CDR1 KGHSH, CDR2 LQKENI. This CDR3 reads CASSPPRRYPGNTIYF. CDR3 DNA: TGTGCCAGCTCACCACCCAGAAGATACCCTGGAAACACCATATATTTT.